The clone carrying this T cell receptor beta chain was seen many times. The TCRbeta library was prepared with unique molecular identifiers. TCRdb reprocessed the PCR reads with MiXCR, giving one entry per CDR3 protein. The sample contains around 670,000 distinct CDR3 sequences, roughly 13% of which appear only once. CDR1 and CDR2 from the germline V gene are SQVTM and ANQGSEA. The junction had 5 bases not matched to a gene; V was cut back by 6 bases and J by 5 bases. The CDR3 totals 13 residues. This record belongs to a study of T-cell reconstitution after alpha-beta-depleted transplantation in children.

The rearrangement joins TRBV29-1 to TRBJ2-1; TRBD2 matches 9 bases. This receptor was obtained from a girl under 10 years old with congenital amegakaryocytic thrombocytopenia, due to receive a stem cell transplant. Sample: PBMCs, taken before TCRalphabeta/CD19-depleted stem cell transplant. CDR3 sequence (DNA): TGCAGCGTCCAAGCGGGAGGTAACAATGAGCAGTTCTTC. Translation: CSVQAGGNNEQFF.